This entry is about one TCR beta chain. Antigen specificity is unknown. The entry originates in a study of response to subunit inactivated influenza vaccine. Whole-study findings and limits: With each seasonal influenza vaccination, the authors suggested, few new T cells are recruited.

TCRdb re-analysed the RT-PCR reads in MiXCR, keeping a single row per CDR3 protein. The table records about 650,000 distinct CDR3 sequences, approximately 14% of them present only once. The CDR3 is made up of 16 amino acids. CDR1 and CDR2 from the germline V gene are SEHNR and FQNEAQ (reference sequence). The ends were cut back, 6 bases at V and 0 bases at J, with 14 bases in the middle. Sample: PBMCs from blood, taken roughly 12 days after vaccination. The sequence derives from a man aged 50-60 years who received an inactivated influenza vaccine. The J gene is TRBJ2-2, the V gene TRBV7-9; a weak D match, TRBD1 (6 bases). The CDR3, as DNA: TGTGCCAGCAGGGAAGCCGGGACACCGAACACCGGGGAGCTGTTTTTT. It is translated as CASREAGTPNTGELFF.